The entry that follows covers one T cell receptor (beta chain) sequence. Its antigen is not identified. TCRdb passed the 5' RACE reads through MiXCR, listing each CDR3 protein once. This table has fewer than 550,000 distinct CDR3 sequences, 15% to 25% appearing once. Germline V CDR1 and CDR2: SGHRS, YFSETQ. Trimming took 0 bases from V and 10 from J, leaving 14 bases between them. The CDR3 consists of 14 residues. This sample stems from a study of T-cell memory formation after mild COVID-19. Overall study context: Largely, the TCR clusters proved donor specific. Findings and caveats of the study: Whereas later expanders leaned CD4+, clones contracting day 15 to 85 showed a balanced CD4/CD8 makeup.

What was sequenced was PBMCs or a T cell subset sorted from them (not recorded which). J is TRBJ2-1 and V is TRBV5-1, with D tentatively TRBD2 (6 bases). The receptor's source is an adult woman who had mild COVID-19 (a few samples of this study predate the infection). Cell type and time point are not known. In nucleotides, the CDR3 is TGCGCCAGCAGCTTGGGGAAACTAGCCCCAGAGCAGTTCTTC. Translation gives CASSLGKLAPEQFF.